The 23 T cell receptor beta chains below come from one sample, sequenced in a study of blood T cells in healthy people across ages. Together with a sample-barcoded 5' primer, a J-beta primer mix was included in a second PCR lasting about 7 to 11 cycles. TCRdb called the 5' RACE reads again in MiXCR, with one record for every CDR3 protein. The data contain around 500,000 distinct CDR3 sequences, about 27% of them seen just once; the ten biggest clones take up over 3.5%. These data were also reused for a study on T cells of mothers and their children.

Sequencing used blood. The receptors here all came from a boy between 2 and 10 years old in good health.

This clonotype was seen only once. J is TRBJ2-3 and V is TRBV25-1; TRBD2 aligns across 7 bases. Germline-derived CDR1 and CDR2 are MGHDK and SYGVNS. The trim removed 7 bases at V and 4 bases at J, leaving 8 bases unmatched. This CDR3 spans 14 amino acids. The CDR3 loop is CASTPAGVSDTQYF. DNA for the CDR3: TGTGCCAGCACGCCCGCGGGAGTATCAGATACGCAGTATTTT.

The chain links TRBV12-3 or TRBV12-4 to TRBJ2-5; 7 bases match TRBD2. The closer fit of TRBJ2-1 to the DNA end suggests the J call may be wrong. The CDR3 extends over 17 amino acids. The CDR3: CASSLVLLRERPNEQFF. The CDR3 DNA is TGTGCCAGCAGTTTAGTCCTCTTGCGGGAGCGTCCCAATGAGCAGTTCTTC.

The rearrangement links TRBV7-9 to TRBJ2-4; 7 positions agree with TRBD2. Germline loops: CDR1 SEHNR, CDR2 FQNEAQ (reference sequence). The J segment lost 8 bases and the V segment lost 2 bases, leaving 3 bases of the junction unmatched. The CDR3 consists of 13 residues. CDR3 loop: CASSLRRGDIQYF. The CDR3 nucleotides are TGTGCCAGCAGCTTACGACGGGGGGACATTCAGTACTTC.

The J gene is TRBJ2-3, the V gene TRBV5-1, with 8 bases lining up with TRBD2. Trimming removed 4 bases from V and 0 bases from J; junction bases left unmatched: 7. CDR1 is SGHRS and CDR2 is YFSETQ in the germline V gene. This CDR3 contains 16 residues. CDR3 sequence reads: CASSPVASGSTDTQYF. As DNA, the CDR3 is TGCGCCAGCAGCCCGGTGGCTAGCGGGAGCACAGATACGCAGTATTTT.

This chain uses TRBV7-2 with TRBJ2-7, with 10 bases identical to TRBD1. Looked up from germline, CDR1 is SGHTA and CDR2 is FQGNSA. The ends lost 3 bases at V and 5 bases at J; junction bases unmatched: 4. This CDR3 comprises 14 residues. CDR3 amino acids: CASSFSGTGDEQYF. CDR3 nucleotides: TGTGCCAGCAGCTTCTCCGGGACAGGGGACGAGCAGTACTTC. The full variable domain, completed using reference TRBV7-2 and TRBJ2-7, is GAGVSQSPSNKVTEKGKDVELRCDPISGHTALYWYRQSLGQGLEFLIYFQGNSAPDKSGLPSDRFSAERTGGSVSTLTIQRTQQEDSAVYLCASSFSGTGDEQYFGPGTRLTVT.

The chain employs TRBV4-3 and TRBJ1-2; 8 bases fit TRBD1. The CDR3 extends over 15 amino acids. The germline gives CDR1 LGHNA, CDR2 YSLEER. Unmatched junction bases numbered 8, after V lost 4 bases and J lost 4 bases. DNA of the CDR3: TGCGCCAGCAGCCCCCTCACAGGGGGAGGCTATGGCTACACCTTC. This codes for CASSPLTGGGYGYTF.

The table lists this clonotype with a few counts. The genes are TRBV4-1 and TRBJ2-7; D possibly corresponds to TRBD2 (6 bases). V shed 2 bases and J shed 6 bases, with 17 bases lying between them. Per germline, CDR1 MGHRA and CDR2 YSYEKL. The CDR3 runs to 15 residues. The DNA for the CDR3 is TGCGCCAGCAGCCAAACCCATTCGTCCGGGGGCGAGCAGTACTTC. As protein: CASSQTHSSGGEQYF.

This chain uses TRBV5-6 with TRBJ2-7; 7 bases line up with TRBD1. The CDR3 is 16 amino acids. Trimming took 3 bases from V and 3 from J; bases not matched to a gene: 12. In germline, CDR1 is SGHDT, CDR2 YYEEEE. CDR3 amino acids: CASSSNIRDSNYEQYF. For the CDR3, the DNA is TGTGCCAGCAGCTCAAATATCCGGGACAGCAACTACGAGCAGTACTTC.

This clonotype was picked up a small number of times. CDR3 nucleotides: TGTGCCAGCAGTTTCGGAGGCAGTGTCAATCAGCCCCAGCATTTT. Protein: CASSFGGSVNQPQHF. The chain employs TRBV12-3 or TRBV12-4 and TRBJ1-5; D is uncertain. This CDR3 comprises 15 residues. V shed 3 bases and J shed 3 bases, with 12 bases lying between them.

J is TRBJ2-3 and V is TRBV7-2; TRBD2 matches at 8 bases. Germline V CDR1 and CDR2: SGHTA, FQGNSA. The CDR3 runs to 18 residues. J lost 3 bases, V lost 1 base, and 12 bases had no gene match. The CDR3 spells CASSLEFSGSAPTDTQYF. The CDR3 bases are TGTGCCAGCAGCTTAGAGTTCAGCGGGAGTGCACCTACAGATACGCAGTATTTT.

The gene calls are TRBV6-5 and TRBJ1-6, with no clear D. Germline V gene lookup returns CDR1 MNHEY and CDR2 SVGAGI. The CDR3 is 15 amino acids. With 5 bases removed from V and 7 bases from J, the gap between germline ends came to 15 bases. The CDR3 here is CASSPQRFRNSPLHF. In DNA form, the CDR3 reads TGTGCCAGCAGTCCCCAGAGGTTCCGGAATTCACCCCTCCACTTT.

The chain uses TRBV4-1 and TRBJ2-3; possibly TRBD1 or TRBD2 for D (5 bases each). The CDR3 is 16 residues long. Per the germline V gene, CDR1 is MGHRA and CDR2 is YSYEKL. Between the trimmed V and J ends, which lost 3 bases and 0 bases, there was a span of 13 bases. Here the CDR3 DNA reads TGCGCCAGCAGCCAGCTTCCGGGACCTAGCACAGATACGCAGTATTTT. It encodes CASSQLPGPSTDTQYF.

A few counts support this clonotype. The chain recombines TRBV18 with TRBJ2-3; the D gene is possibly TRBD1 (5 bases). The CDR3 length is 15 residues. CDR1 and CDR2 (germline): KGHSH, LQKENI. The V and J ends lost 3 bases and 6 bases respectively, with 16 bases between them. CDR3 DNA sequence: TGTGCCAGCTCACCCCAGGGATCTTTGGGGGATACGCAGTATTTT. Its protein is CASSPQGSLGDTQYF.

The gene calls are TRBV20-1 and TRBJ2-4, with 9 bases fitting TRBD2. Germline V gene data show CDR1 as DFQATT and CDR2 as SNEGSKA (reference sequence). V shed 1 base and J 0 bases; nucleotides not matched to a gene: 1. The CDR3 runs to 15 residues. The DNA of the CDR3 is TGCAGTGCTAGAGCGACTAGCGGAGCCAAAAACATTCAGTACTTC. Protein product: CSARATSGAKNIQYF.

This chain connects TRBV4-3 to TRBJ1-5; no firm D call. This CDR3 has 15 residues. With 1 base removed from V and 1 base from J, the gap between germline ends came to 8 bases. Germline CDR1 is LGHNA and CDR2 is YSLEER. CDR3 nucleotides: TGCGCCAGCAGCCAAGTTTTCACAAGCAATCAGCCCCAGCATTTT. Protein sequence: CASSQVFTSNQPQHF.

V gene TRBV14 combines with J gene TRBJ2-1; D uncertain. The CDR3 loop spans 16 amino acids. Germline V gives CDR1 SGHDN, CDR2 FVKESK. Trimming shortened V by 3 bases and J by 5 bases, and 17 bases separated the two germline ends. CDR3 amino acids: CASSQEKFAPNNEQFF. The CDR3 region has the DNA TGTGCCAGCAGCCAGGAAAAATTTGCCCCCAACAATGAGCAGTTCTTC.

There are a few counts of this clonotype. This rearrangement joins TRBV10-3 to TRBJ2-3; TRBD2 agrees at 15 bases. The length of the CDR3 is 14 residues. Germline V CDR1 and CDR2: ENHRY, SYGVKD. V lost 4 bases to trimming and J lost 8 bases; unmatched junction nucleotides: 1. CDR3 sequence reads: CAISGTSGRGTQYF. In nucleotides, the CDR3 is TGTGCCATCAGTGGGACTAGCGGGAGGGGTACGCAGTATTTT.

CDR3 loop: CASSLGGARTDTQYF. The CDR3 DNA reads TGTGCCAGCAGCCTAGGGGGAGCCCGCACAGATACGCAGTATTTT. V and J are TRBV7-6 and TRBJ2-3; perhaps TRBD1 as D (6 bases). V was shortened by 5 bases and J by 1 base, with 13 bases between the two germline ends. Germline CDR1 is SGHVS and CDR2 is FNYEAQ. The CDR3 is 15 amino acids. The variable domain in full, with the rest retrieved from reference TRBV7-6 and TRBJ2-3, is GAGVSQSPRYKVTKRGQDVALRCDPISGHVSLYWYRQALGQGPEFLTYFNYEAQQDKSGLPNDRFSAERPEGSISTLTIQRTEQRDSAMYRCASSLGGARTDTQYFGPGTRLTVL.

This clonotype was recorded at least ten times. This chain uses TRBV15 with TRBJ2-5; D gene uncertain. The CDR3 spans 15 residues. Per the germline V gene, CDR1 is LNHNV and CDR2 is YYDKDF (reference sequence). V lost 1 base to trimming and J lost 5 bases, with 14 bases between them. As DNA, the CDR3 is TGTGCCACCAGCAGAGGCGCCGGGCTGGTGGAGACCCAGTACTTC. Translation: CATSRGAGLVETQYF.

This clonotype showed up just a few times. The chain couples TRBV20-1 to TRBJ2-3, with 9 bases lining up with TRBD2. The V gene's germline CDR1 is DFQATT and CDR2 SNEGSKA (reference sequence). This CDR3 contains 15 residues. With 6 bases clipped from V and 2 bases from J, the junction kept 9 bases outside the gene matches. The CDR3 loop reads CSAWVAGADTDTQYF. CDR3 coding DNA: TGCAGTGCGTGGGTAGCGGGAGCCGACACAGATACGCAGTATTTT.

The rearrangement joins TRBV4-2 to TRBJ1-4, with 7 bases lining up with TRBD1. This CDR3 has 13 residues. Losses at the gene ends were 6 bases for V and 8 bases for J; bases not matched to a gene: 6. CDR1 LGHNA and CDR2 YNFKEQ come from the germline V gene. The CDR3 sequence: CASRTGKEEKLFF. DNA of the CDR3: TGTGCCAGCAGGACAGGGAAGGAGGAAAAACTGTTTTTT.

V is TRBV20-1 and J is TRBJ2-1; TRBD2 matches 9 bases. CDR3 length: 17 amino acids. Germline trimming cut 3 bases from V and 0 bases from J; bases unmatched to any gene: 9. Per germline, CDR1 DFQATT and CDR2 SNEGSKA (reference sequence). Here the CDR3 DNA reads TGCAGTGCTAGTGGCCTAGCGGGGACTAGCTCCTACAATGAGCAGTTCTTC. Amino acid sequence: CSASGLAGTSSYNEQFF.

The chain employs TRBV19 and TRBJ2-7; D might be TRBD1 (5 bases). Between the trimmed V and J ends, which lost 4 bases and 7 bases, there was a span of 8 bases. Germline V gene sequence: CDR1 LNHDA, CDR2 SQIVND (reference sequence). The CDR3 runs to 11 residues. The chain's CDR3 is CASSNGQEQYF. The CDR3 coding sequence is TGTGCCAGTAGTAACGGACAAGAGCAGTACTTC.